This TCR beta chain was documented in a study of T cell repertoires in cytomegalovirus infection. Study at large: Public signatures in TCR beta pointed to CMV infection and matching HLA type. Findings of the study overall: Within the response measured ex vivo, HLA-C-restricted CMV-specific TCR beta clonotypes were dominant. Carriers of CMV and the relevant HLA type were discriminated by public TCR beta frequency.

Germline V lookup: CDR1 DFQATT, CDR2 SNEGSKA (reference sequence). The CDR3 is 15 residues long. TCRdb ran MiXCR on the reads and lists one entry per CDR3 protein. The sample yields approximately 250,000 distinct CDR3 sequences, around 6.4% seen once. This clonotype was seen repeatedly, ten times or more. The antigen is unknown. A junction boundary mismatches the germline segment, possibly from a read error. Sequencing was carried out using PBMCs. The receptor was derived from a human donor in good health (CMV status not recorded). Some clones in this sample may be carry-over from other donors' samples. The chain employs TRBV20-1 and TRBJ2-5; 10 bases match TRBD2. DNA of the CDR3: TGCAGTGCCAGACCTCCTAGCGGGGGTCAAGGGACCCAGTACTTC. Its protein product is CSARPPSGGQGTQYF.